Listed here are 7 T cell receptor beta chains from one sample, sequenced in a study of identical twins (TCRdb year 2016). The library was generated by 5' RACE. Sequencing instrument: Illumina HiSeq 2000. TCRdb cleaned the public reads at Q25 with fastp, built clones with MiXCR and kept in-frame beta chains. Every distinct CDR3 protein forms one entry, paired with its most common genes and DNA. The sample table shows approximately 500,000 distinct CDR3 sequences, and about 15% are seen once. The ten largest clones represent roughly 0.46% of the sample. This same sample was also part of a study on yellow fever vaccine responses in identical twins.

The sample comprised CD4+ T cells sorted from blood. Source of these receptors: a woman between 18 and 29 years old in good health.

This clonotype was counted a few times. This chain links TRBV6-1 with TRBJ2-2, with a weak D call TRBD1 (6 bases). The CDR3 extends over 15 amino acids. V lost 5 bases, J lost 7 bases, and 17 bases lay in between. The V gene's germline CDR1 is MNHNS and CDR2 SASEGT. The CDR3 bases are TGTGCCAGCAGTCTCCTGCAGCAGGGGAGCGGGGAGCTGTTTTTT. This codes for CASSLLQQGSGELFF.

V gene TRBV3-1 combines with J gene TRBJ2-5; TRBD2 might be the D (5 bases). CDR1 LGHDT and CDR2 YNNKEL come from the germline V gene (reference sequence). This CDR3 spans 15 amino acids. The V gene lost 3 bases and the J gene lost 1 base, with 12 bases spanning the gap. Here the CDR3 reads CASSQVGGIQETQYF. For the CDR3, the DNA is TGTGCCAGCAGCCAGGTAGGAGGTATCCAAGAGACCCAGTACTTC.

The rearrangement joins TRBV11-2 to TRBJ1-5, with D possibly being TRBD1 (6 bases). The V end lost 5 bases, the J end lost 4 bases, and 21 bases lay between the germline ends. This CDR3 is built from 17 residues. Germline values: CDR1 SGHAT, CDR2 FQNNGV. Here the CDR3 DNA reads TGTGCCAGCAGCCAAACCTCAGGACAGTCTCTGAATCAGCCCCAGCATTTT. Its protein is CASSQTSGQSLNQPQHF.

The rearrangement uses TRBV19 and TRBJ2-1; TRBD2 agrees at 7 bases. Germline assignment: CDR1 LNHDA and CDR2 SQIVND (reference sequence). The CDR3 is 14 amino acids. The ends lost 5 bases at V and 6 bases at J; junction bases unmatched: 7. DNA of the CDR3: TGTGCCAGTAGTGCCGGGACTAAAATCAATGAGCAGTTCTTC. Translating it yields CASSAGTKINEQFF. The full variable domain, with the rest looked up from reference TRBV19 and TRBJ2-1, is DGGITQSPKYLFRKEGQNVTLSCEQNLNHDAMYWYRQDPGQGLRLIYYSQIVNDFQKGDIAEGYSVSREKKESFPLTVTSAQKNPTAFYLCASSAGTKINEQFFGPGTRLTVL.

This clonotype has just a few counts. The chain joins TRBV5-1 to TRBJ2-1; no reliable D call. Trimming removed 2 bases at V and 8 bases at J, with 11 bases between. This CDR3 has 13 amino acids. The germline V gene has CDR1 SGHRS and CDR2 YFSETQ. The CDR3 reads CASSFRPKDEQFF. CDR3 coding DNA: TGCGCCAGCAGCTTTAGACCAAAGGATGAGCAGTTCTTC. Full variable domain (missing parts from reference TRBV5-1 and TRBJ2-1): KAGVTQTPRYLIKTRGQQVTLSCSPISGHRSVSWYQQTPGQGLQFLFEYFSETQRNKGNFPGRFSGRQFSNSRSEMNVSTLELGDSALYLCASSFRPKDEQFFGPGTRLTVL.

This clonotype was observed a few times. The chain employs TRBV2 and TRBJ2-1; TRBD1 matches at 7 bases. Germline V gene data show CDR1 as SNHLY and CDR2 as FYNNEI. V was pared by 1 base and J by 0 bases, with 6 bases of the junction left unmatched. The CDR3 sequence is 17 residues long. In nucleotides, the CDR3 is TGTGCCAGCAGTGAAGGTGCTGGGACAGACTCCTACAATGAGCAGTTCTTC. It translates to CASSEGAGTDSYNEQFF.

This clonotype has just a few counts. The rearrangement uses TRBV20-1 and TRBJ2-5; 11 bases fit TRBD2. V trimming: 2 bases; J trimming: 5 bases; junction bases outside the gene matches: 7. This CDR3 comprises 15 residues. Germline CDR1 and CDR2: DFQATT and SNEGSKA (reference sequence). For the CDR3, the DNA is TGCAGTGCTAGAATAGCGGGAGGGCCGGGGGAGACCCAGTACTTC. This translates into CSARIAGGPGETQYF.